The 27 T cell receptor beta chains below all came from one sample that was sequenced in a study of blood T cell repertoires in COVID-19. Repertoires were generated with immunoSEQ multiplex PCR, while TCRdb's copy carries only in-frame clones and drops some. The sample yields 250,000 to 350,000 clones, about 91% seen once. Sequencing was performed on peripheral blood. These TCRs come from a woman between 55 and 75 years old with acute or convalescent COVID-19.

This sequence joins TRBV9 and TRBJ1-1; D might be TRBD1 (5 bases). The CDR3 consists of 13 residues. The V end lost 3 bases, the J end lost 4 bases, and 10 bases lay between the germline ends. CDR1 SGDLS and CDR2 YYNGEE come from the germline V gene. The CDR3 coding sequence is TGTGCCAGCAGCGGGGGGGGTGGCACTGAAGCTTTCTTT. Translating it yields CASSGGGGTEAFF. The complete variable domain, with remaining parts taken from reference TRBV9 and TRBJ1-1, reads DSGVTQTPKHLITATGQRVTLRCSPRSGDLSVYWYQQSLDQGLQFLIQYYNGEERAKGNILERFSAQQFPDLHSELNLSSLELGDSALYFCASSGGGGTEAFFGQGTRLTVV.

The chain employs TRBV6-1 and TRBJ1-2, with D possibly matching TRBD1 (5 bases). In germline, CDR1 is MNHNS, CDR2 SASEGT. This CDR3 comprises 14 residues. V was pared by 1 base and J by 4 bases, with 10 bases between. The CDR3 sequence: CASSEGGLLYGYTF. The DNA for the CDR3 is TGTGCCAGCAGTGAAGGGGGACTCCTCTATGGCTACACCTTC.

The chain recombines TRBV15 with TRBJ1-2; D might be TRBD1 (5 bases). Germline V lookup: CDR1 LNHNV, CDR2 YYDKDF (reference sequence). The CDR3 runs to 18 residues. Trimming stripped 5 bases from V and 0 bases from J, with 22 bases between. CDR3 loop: CATSRKVRWAGTNYGYTF. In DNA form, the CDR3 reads TGTGCCACCAGCCGAAAAGTCAGATGGGCAGGGACTAACTATGGCTACACCTTC.

The CDR3 nucleotides read TGCAGTGCTAGTCCCGGGACAGCTAACTATGGCTACACCTTC. Amino acid sequence: CSASPGTANYGYTF. V is TRBV20-1 and J is TRBJ1-2; 7 bases are a match to TRBD1. Per germline, CDR1 DFQATT and CDR2 SNEGSKA (reference sequence). The CDR3 spans 14 residues. V was pared by 3 bases and J by 0 bases, with 4 bases of the junction left unmatched.

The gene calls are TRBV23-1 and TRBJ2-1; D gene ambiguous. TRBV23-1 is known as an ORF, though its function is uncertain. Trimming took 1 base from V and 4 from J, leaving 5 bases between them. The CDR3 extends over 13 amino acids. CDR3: CASSQFGYNEQFF. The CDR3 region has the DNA TGCGCCAGCAGTCAATTCGGGTACAATGAGCAGTTCTTC.

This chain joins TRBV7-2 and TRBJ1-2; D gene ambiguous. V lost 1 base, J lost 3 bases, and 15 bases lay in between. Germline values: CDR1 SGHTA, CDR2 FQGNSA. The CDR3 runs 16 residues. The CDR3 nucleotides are TGTGCCAGCAGCTTAGTCCACGGGAGGGCGGACTATGGCTACACCTTC. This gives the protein CASSLVHGRADYGYTF.

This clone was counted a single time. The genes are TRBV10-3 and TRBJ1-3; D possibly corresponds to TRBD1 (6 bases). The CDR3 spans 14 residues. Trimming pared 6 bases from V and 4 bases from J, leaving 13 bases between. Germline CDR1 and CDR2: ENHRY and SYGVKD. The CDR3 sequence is CAISEGTSGNTIYF. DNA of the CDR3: TGTGCCATCAGCGAGGGGACAAGCGGAAACACCATATATTTT.

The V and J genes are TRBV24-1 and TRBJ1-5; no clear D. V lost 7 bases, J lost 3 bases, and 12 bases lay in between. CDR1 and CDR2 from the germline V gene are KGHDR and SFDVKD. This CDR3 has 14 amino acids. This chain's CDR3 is CATRSAGLNQPQHF. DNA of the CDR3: TGTGCCACCAGGTCCGCTGGCCTCAATCAGCCCCAGCATTTT.

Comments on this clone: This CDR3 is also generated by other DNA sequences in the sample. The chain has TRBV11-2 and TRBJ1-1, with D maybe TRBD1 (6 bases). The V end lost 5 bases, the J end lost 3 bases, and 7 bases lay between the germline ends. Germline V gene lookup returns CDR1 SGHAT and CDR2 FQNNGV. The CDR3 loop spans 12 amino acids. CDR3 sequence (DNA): TGTGCCAGCAGCCAGGGGTACACTGAAGCTTTCTTT. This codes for CASSQGYTEAFF.

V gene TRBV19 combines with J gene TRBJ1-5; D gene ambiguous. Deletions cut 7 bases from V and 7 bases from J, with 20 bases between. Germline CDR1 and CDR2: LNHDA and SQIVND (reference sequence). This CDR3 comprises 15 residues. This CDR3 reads CASNLGGLREQPQHF. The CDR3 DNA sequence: TGTGCCAGTAATCTCGGAGGGCTCCGGGAACAGCCCCAGCATTTT. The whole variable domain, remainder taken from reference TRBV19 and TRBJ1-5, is DGGITQSPKYLFRKEGQNVTLSCEQNLNHDAMYWYRQDPGQGLRLIYYSQIVNDFQKGDIAEGYSVSREKKESFPLTVTSAQKNPTAFYLCASNLGGLREQPQHFGDGTRLSIL.

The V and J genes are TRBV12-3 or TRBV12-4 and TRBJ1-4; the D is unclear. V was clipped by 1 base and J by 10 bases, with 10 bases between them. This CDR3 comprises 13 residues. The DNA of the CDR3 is TGTGCCAGCAGTTTAGACCCCAGGCCAAAACTGTTTTTT. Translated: CASSLDPRPKLFF.

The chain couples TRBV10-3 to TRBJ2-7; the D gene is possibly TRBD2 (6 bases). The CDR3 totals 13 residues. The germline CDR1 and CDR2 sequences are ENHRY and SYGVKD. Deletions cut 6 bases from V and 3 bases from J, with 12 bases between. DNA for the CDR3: TGTGCCATCAGACCGGGACTCTTCTACGAGCAGTACTTC. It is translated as CAIRPGLFYEQYF.

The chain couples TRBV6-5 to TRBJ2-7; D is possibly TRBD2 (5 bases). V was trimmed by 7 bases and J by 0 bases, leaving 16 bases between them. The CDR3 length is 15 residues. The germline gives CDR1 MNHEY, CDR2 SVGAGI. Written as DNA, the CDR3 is TGTGCCAGCACCCGGTTAGGAGGAAACTCCTACGAGCAGTACTTC. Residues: CASTRLGGNSYEQYF.

Here the CDR3 DNA reads TGTGCCAGCAGTGAAATGACAGGCCTCCACTTT. It translates to CASSEMTGLHF. The rearrangement links TRBV2 to TRBJ1-6; the D gene is possibly TRBD1 (6 bases). V was pared by 2 bases and J by 15 bases, with 8 bases between. Germline CDR1 is SNHLY and CDR2 is FYNNEI. The CDR3 is 11 amino acids.

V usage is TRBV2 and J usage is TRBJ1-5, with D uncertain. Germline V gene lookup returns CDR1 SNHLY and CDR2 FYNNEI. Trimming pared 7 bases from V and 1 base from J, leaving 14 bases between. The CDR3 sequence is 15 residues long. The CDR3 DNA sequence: TGTGCCAGCACCTCGGAGGTAGGGAGCAATCAGCCCCAGCATTTT. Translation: CASTSEVGSNQPQHF.

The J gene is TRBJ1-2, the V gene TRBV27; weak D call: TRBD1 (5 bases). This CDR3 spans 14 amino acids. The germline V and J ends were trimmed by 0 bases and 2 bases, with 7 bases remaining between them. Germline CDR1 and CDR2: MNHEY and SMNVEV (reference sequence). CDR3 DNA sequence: TGTGCCAGCAGTTTATCGCCAGGGAACTATGGCTACACCTTC. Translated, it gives CASSLSPGNYGYTF.

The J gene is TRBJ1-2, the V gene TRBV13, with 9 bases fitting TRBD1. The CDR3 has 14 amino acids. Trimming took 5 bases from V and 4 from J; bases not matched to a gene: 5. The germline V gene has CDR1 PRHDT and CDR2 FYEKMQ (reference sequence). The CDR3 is CASSTRQGVYGYTF. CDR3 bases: TGTGCCAGCAGCACCCGACAGGGGGTCTATGGCTACACCTTC.

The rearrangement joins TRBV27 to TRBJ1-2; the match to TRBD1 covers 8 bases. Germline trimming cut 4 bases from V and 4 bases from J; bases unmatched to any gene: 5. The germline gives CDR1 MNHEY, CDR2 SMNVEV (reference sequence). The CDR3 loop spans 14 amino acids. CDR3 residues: CASSWTGKGYGYTF. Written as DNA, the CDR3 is TGTGCCAGCAGTTGGACAGGGAAAGGCTATGGCTACACCTTC.

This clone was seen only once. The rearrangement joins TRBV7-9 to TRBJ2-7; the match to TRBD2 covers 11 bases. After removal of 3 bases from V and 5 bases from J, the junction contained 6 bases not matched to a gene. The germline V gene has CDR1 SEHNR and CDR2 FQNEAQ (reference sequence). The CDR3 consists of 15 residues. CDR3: CASSFGSGGAHEQYF. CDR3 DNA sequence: TGTGCCAGCAGCTTCGGTAGCGGGGGGGCCCACGAGCAGTACTTC.

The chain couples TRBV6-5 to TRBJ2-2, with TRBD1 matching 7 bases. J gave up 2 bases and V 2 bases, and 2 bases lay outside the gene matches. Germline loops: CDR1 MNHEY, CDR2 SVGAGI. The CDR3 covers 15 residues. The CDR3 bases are TGTGCCAGCAGTTACCAGGGGGTTAACACCGGGGAGCTGTTTTTT. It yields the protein CASSYQGVNTGELFF.

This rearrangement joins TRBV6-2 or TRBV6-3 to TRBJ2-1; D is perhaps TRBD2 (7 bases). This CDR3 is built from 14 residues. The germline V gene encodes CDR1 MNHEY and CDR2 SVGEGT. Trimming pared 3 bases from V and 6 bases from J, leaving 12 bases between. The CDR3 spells CASSYGGGRNEQFF. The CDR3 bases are TGTGCCAGCAGTTATGGGGGGGGGCGCAATGAGCAGTTCTTC.

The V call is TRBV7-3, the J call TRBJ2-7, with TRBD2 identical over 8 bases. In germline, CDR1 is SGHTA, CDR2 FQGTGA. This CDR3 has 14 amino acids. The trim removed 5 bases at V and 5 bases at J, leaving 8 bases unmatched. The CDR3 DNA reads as TGTGCCAGCAGCCCCATGGCGGGAGGCCACGAGCAGTACTTC. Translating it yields CASSPMAGGHEQYF.

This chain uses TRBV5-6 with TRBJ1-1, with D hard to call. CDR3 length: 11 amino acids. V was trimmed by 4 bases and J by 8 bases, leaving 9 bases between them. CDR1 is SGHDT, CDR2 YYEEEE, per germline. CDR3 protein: CASSGRREAFF. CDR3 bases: TGTGCCAGCAGCGGTCGCAGGGAAGCTTTCTTT.

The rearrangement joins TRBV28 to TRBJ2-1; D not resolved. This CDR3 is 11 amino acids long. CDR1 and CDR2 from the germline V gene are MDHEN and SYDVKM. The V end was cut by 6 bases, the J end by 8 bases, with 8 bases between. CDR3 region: CASSPVDEQFF. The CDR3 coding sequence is TGTGCCAGCAGCCCCGTCGATGAGCAGTTCTTC.

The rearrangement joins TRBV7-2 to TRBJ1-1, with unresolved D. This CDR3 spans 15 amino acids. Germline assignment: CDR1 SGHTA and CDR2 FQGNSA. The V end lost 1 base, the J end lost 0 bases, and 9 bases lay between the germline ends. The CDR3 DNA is TGTGCCAGCAGCTTAGAGTTCACAGTGAACACTGAAGCTTTCTTT. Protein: CASSLEFTVNTEAFF.

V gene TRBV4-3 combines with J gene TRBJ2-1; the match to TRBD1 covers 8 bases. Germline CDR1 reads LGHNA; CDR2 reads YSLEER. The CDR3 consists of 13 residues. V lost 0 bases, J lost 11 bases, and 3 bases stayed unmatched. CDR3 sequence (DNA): TGCGCCAGCAGCCAAGAAGGCAGGGGGCAGCAGTTCTTC. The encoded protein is CASSQEGRGQQFF.

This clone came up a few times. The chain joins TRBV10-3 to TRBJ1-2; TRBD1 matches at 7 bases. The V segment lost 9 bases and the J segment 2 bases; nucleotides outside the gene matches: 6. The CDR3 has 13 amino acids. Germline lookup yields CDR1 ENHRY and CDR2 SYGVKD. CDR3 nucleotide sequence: TGTGCCATAAACAGGGGAATGAACTATGGCTACACCTTC. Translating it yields CAINRGMNYGYTF.